The clone carrying this T cell receptor beta chain was found a few times. Its matching antigen is unknown. With approximately 470 ng total RNA as template and a constant-region primer, TCR beta cDNA was made. Researchers made the TCR beta libraries by running three nested multiplex PCR rounds with slightly modified ARM-PCR. TRBV1-TRBV30 forward primers and a C-beta reverse primer were used in the first two PCR rounds, which each ran for nine to ten cycles. TCRdb re-derived calls from the multiplex PCR reads in MiXCR, one entry per CDR3 protein. This table holds roughly 50,000 distinct CDR3 sequences, over 65% found once. This CDR3 comprises 13 residues. Germline CDR1 and CDR2: MGHDK and SYGVNS. Trimming shortened V by 6 bases and J by 5 bases, and 13 bases separated the two germline ends. Co-extraction of RNA and DNA was performed on about 18-33 mg of unsorted bulk tissue. Researchers took samples from five separate regions of each tumor. Tumor samples all exceeded 80% viable tumor cells.

This sample stems from a study of tumor-infiltrating lymphocytes in primary liver carcinoma. Findings of the study overall: Tumor-adjacent and tumor-blood pairs shared less of their repertoires than tumor region pairs shared.

Source material: liver tumor tissue from sampling region 2. The subset is: tumor region T2, inferior pole. V gene TRBV25-1 combines with J gene TRBJ2-5, with D tentatively TRBD2 (6 bases). The TCR sequence derives from a man aged 40-49 years with primary liver carcinoma and hepatitis B virus infection. This chain's CDR3 is CASRHPAGETQYF. CDR3 nucleotide sequence: TGTGCCAGCAGGCATCCGGCGGGGGAGACCCAGTACTTC. The whole variable domain, filled in from reference TRBV25-1 and TRBJ2-5, reads EADIYQTPRYLVIGTGKKITLECSQTMGHDKMYWYQQDPGMELHLIHYSYGVNSTEKGDLSSESTVSRIRTEHFPLTLESARPSHTSQYLCASRHPAGETQYFGPGTRLLVL.